This TCR beta chain came from a study of blood T cell repertoires in COVID-19. Some clones are missing from TCRdb's copy, which holds only in-frame ones; the method was immunoSEQ multiplex PCR. Counted here are under 500,000 clones, about 85% occurring once; the ten biggest clones make up just under 2%. Trimming pared 0 bases from V and 11 bases from J, leaving 7 bases between. The CDR3 runs 12 residues. The germline gives CDR1 KGHSH, CDR2 LQKENI. This receptor was obtained from a woman between 18 and 29 years old with acute COVID-19. The sequencing input was PBMCs or T cells enriched from blood (not recorded which). This sequence joins TRBV18 and TRBJ1-4; perhaps TRBD1 as D (6 bases). The CDR3 sequence: CASSPPTGKLFF. Written as DNA, the CDR3 is TGTGCCAGCTCACCACCGACAGGCAAACTGTTTTTT.